This TCR beta chain originates from a study of blood T cell repertoires in COVID-19 (dated by TCRdb to the early 2020s). Notes on the research overall: The collaborator samples originated in the United States, Italy and Spain and spanned the acute and convalescent phases of COVID-19. The prospective study material was composed of cDNA or gDNA derived from T cells, B-cell-depleted T cells, or PBMCs. Deeply sampled blood TCRbeta repertoires from subjects exposed to, actively infected with, or recovered from COVID-19 were included in the dataset. A freely available public database, intended as a resource for researchers studying the immune response to SARS-CoV-2, is where the repertoires were released. Samples were obtained from the ongoing ImmuneRACE study (first 160 participants) and from about 1,300 subjects provided by 6 global collaborators. A de-identified subject ID, COVID-19 status, age in years and sex were almost always included in the sample metadata. HLA class I and class II types, where available, came from metadata supplied by the sample provider rather than from assay-based typing.

The immunoSEQ Assay, a bias-controlled multiplex PCR, was used to amplify TCRbeta CDR3 regions from genomic DNA. Regarding the original processing steps: The number of nucleated cells in each sample was estimated from the amplification of reference gene primers within the assay. To quantify the absolute abundance of each unique TCRbeta CDR3 rearrangement, sequence reads were collapsed and filtered. For each sample, productive Simpson clonality was calculated as the square root of Simpson's diversity index over productive rearrangements. Not all clones reach the TCRdb copy of this immuneACCESS table, which keeps in-frame sequences only. Checked studies attribute under half of the gap to unresolved V genes and leave the rest unexplained. V and J calls and clone size are as listed in that table; D and trimming were resolved from the DNA. The sample data list around 310,000 clones, and 90% of these were observed just once. The ten largest clones represent under 1.1% of the sample.

One collaborating source in Seattle enrolled patients during active infection and followed them longitudinally through the course of disease. Whole blood was collected in K2EDTA tubes by collaborating institutions according to the institutions' own protocols. For TCRbeta analysis, collaborator samples were shipped as frozen whole blood, as isolated PBMCs, or as DNA extracted from either sample type. V has 1 base trimmed and J has 2 bases trimmed; junction bases matching no gene number 5. The germline V gene supplies CDR1 SGHAT and CDR2 FQNNGV. Including cysteine and phenylalanine, the CDR3 has 15 amino acids. This entry keeps only the CDR3 DNA: 45 bases, framed from base 1. General findings and caveats noted by the study authors: The amount of clinical and demographic metadata varied by source and participant and was provided uncurated.

Points on this clone: Its antigen has not been determined. No much larger clone exists at a distance of one base, and base qualities are not known.

Sequencing used peripheral blood. The chain was built from TRBV11-2 and TRBJ2-7; TRBD1 agrees with 7 junctional bases. The receptor's source is a woman aged 40 to 49 with COVID-19, enrolled during active disease. The nucleotide sequence is given as TGTGCCAGCAGCTTAGTGCCGGGGACAGCCTACGAGCAGTACTTC. It specifies CASSLVPGTAYEQYF.